This T cell receptor (beta chain) was documented in a study of blood T cell repertoires in COVID-19. Study background: The samples span acute and convalescent COVID-19 from the United States, Italy and Spain.

Germline loops: CDR1 SGHTA, CDR2 FQGNSA. This CDR3 region has 13 residues. The junction had 2 bases not matched to a gene; V was cut back by 5 bases and J by 8 bases. Assay used: immunoSEQ multiplex PCR; TCRdb lists only in-frame clones, some missing. Of around 390,000 clones listed, about 86% are singletons. Participants were aged about 18 to 100 years from approximately 25 US areas. Either two negative PCRs, clearance, or symptom resolution qualified Cohort 3 donors as recovered. The gene calls are TRBV7-2 and TRBJ1-4, with TRBD1 identical over 10 bases. The specimen sequenced was PBMCs or T cells enriched from blood (not recorded which). The receptor was isolated from a woman in her forties or fifties who had recovered from COVID-19. The CDR3 bases are TGTGCCAGCAGCAGGGACAGGGGCGAAAAACTGTTTTTT. This sequence encodes CASSRDRGEKLFF.